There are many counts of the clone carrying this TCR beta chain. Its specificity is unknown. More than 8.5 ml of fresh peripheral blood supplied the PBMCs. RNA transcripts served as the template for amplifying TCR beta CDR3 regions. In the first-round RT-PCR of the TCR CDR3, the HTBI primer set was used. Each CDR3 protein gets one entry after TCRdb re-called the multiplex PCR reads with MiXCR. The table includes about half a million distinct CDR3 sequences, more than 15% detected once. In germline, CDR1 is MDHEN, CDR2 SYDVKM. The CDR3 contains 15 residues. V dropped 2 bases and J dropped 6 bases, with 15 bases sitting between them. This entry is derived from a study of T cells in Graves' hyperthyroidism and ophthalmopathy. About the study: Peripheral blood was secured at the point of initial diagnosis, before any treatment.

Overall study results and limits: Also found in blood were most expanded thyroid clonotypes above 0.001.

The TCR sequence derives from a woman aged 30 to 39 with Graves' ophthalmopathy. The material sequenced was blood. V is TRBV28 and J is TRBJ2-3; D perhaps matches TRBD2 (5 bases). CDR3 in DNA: TGTGCCAGCAGTTTAACTACCGGGATCTCGGATACGCAGTATTTT. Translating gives CASSLTTGISDTQYF. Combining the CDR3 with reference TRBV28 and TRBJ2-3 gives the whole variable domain DVKVTQSSRYLVKRTGEKVFLECVQDMDHENMFWYRQDPGLGLRLIYFSYDVKMKEKGDIPEGYSVSREKKERFSLILESASTNQTSMYLCASSLTTGISDTQYFGPGTRLTVL.